This TCR beta chain is from a study of cytomegalovirus exposure and HLA in healthy donors. General study results and limits: Prediction of most subjects' HLA-A and HLA-B alleles by TCR beta sequences was reportedly accurate. DRB1 showed the most TCR associations and HLA-C the fewest in a later analysis, as rates varied by HLA locus.

PCR amplification relied on 60 Vbeta primers (plus 13 Jbeta primers). The assay was immunoSEQ multiplex PCR, and TCRdb's table has in-frame clones only and misses some. The repertoire holds about 140,000 clones, with approximately 80% as singletons. As to this clone: Its antigen is currently unknown.

The CDR3 is 12 amino acids. The V and J ends lost 3 bases and 13 bases respectively, with 12 bases between them. Germline values: CDR1 LNHDA, CDR2 SQIVND (reference sequence). Specimen: PBMCs. The TCR was taken from a woman between 45 and 60 years old in good health and CMV-seronegative. The rearrangement uses TRBV19 and TRBJ1-4; no clear D. The CDR3 DNA reads TGTGCCAGTAGTATCTTCCCTCAGGCACTGTTTTTT. Protein: CASSIFPQALFF.